These T cell receptor beta chains were read from a single sample in a study of blood T cell repertoires in COVID-19. Clones were read by immunoSEQ multiplex PCR, and TCRdb kept only the in-frame ones, dropping some. The repertoire includes approximately 96,000 clones, more than 65% of them detected once, and around 11% sits in the top ten. Sequencing was carried out using peripheral blood. The origin of the receptors is an elderly woman with acute or convalescent COVID-19. The CDR3 runs from the conserved cysteine through the conserved F or W.

j_gene: TRBJ2-1
v_gene: TRBV6-4
CDR3aa: CASSPSGGGYNEQFF

j_gene: TRBJ2-1
v_gene: TRBV7-2
CDR3aa: CASSLGAGGLWEQFF

j_gene: TRBJ2-1
v_gene: TRBV7-8
CDR3aa: CASSSARDRYSYNEQFF

j_gene: TRBJ1-3
v_gene: TRBV10-3
CDR3aa: CAISERQGAGNTIYF

j_gene: TRBJ1-2
v_gene: TRBV9
CDR3aa: CASSKRAGTIYGYTF

j_gene: TRBJ2-5
v_gene: TRBV11-2
CDR3aa: CASSLGLDQETQYF

j_gene: TRBJ2-5
v_gene: TRBV19
CDR3aa: CASSIVTGGLETQYF

j_gene: TRBJ1-1
v_gene: TRBV3-1/TRBV3-2
CDR3aa: CASSRRQGARAEAFF

j_gene: TRBJ1-3
v_gene: TRBV5-1
CDR3aa: CASSLEGVIRNTIYF

j_gene: TRBJ2-3
v_gene: TRBV2
CDR3aa: CASFQGEADTQYF

j_gene: TRBJ1-5
v_gene: TRBV2
CDR3aa: CASATIQGSGNQPQHF

j_gene: TRBJ2-1
v_gene: TRBV11-2
CDR3aa: CASSLPGGPYNEQFF

j_gene: TRBJ1-5
v_gene: TRBV5-1
CDR3aa: CASSRGQGAGQPQHF

j_gene: TRBJ2-7
v_gene: TRBV18
CDR3aa: CASSRWGDRIPEEQYF

j_gene: TRBJ1-2
v_gene: TRBV7-8
CDR3aa: CASSLAKEGRGYTF

j_gene: TRBJ1-6
v_gene: TRBV2
CDR3aa: CASSAPDREPLHF

j_gene: TRBJ1-6
v_gene: TRBV5-6
CDR3aa: CASSLISGAAPLHF

j_gene: TRBJ1-5
v_gene: TRBV2
CDR3aa: CASSGDRAGNQPQHF

j_gene: TRBJ1-5
v_gene: TRBV28
CDR3aa: CASSLGQAFNF

j_gene: TRBJ1-5
v_gene: TRBV7-9
CDR3aa: CASSLGVRGSNQPQHF

j_gene: TRBJ2-7
v_gene: TRBV19
CDR3aa: CATTEGYSYEQYF

j_gene: TRBJ2-1
v_gene: TRBV19
CDR3aa: CASDTPGQGNEQFF

j_gene: TRBJ2-1
v_gene: TRBV7-9
CDR3aa: CASSLGGLAGSDNEQFF

j_gene: TRBJ2-5
v_gene: TRBV19
CDR3aa: CASSIGNSQTETQYF

j_gene: TRBJ1-1
v_gene: TRBV19
CDR3aa: CASSIGDRGRRGEAFF

j_gene: TRBJ1-1
v_gene: TRBV10-2
CDR3aa: CASSRDRGSTTEAFF

j_gene: TRBJ1-1
v_gene: TRBV28
CDR3aa: CASSLGGAAATEAFF

j_gene: TRBJ1-2
v_gene: TRBV3-1/TRBV3-2
CDR3aa: CASSQQTATGGYTF

j_gene: TRBJ2-1
v_gene: TRBV14
CDR3aa: CASSQETQRFF

j_gene: TRBJ1-6
v_gene: TRBV6-2/TRBV6-3
CDR3aa: CASSYRGMTPLHF

j_gene: TRBJ1-5
v_gene: TRBV28
CDR3aa: CASGTILSNQPQHF

j_gene: TRBJ1-1
v_gene: TRBV10-3
CDR3aa: CATLTRETQQAFF

j_gene: TRBJ1-1
v_gene: TRBV28
CDR3aa: CASSSGQTGNTEAFF

j_gene: TRBJ2-3
v_gene: TRBV25-1
CDR3aa: CASSEYKSGGAGDTQYF

j_gene: TRBJ2-7
v_gene: TRBV6-5
CDR3aa: CASSRGGGSSYEQYF

j_gene: TRBJ1-2
v_gene: TRBV10-3
CDR3aa: CAITVEGINYGYTF

j_gene: TRBJ2-2
v_gene: TRBV6-5
CDR3aa: CASSPQRAGELFF

j_gene: TRBJ1-5
v_gene: TRBV24-1
CDR3aa: CATSPGDRGTDQPQHF

j_gene: TRBJ1-2
v_gene: TRBV19
CDR3aa: CASSGTGGAEGYTF

j_gene: TRBJ2-2
v_gene: TRBV19
CDR3aa: CASSSGASTGELFF

j_gene: TRBJ2-5
v_gene: TRBV5-1
CDR3aa: CASSFEGTGSTTQYF

j_gene: TRBJ1-2
v_gene: TRBV9
CDR3aa: CASSVASGNYGYTF

j_gene: TRBJ2-7
v_gene: TRBV6-2/TRBV6-3
CDR3aa: CASSYWGLREQYF

j_gene: TRBJ1-2
v_gene: TRBV7-9
CDR3aa: CASSLSSDGRGGYTF

j_gene: TRBJ1-3
v_gene: TRBV27
CDR3aa: CASSFQARSGNTIYF

j_gene: TRBJ2-3
v_gene: TRBV9
CDR3aa: CASSPEGLAGGGTQYF

j_gene: TRBJ1-5
v_gene: TRBV19
CDR3aa: CASSRDTHQPQHF

j_gene: TRBJ2-7
v_gene: TRBV6-2/TRBV6-3
CDR3aa: CASSYNRVYEQYF

j_gene: TRBJ2-2
v_gene: TRBV27
CDR3aa: CASSCPTSGGCSGELFF

j_gene: TRBJ2-7
v_gene: TRBV5-4
CDR3aa: CASSSGDSYYEQYF

j_gene: TRBJ1-1
v_gene: TRBV10-3
CDR3aa: CATTMDMNTEAFF